This TCR beta chain emerged from a study of T cell responses to AZD1222 COVID-19 vaccine. Concerning this clone itself: Its antigen remains unknown.

CDR1 and CDR2 (germline): MDHEN, SYDVKM. Trimming at V came to 5 bases and at J to 2 bases, leaving 7 bases not matched to a gene. The CDR3 is 15 amino acids. The repertoire was sequenced with immunoSEQ multiplex PCR; TCRdb's copy has only in-frame clones and lacks some. The repertoire holds 75,000 to 95,000 clones, with 75% to 95% as singletons. Overall study findings and caveats: Repertoires in all cases were sampled only once the peak T cell response had passed. Spike as a whole was targeted by vaccine-associated CD4 TCRs, dominant at 160-218 and 743-854. At baseline, just 5 or 6 AZD1222 recipients tested seropositive.

The sample consisted of peripheral blood, taken 28 days after the second AZD1222 dose. The sequence was collected from an adult who received the AZD1222 COVID-19 vaccine. The rearrangement uses TRBV28 and TRBJ2-7; TRBD2 matches at 9 bases. DNA of the CDR3: TGTGCCAGCAGTCTCCCACTAGCGGGCCCCTACGAGCAGTACTTC. Translation gives CASSLPLAGPYEQYF.